This TCR beta chain derives from a study of technical replicates of blood from a few donors. The J segment lost 3 bases and the V segment lost 4 bases, leaving 11 bases of the junction unmatched. Germline-derived CDR1 and CDR2 are SGHNT and YYREEE (reference sequence). CDR3 length: 16 residues. Using immunoSEQ multiplex PCR, the repertoire was profiled, and TCRdb retains in-frame clones only, with some absent. Of some 62,000 clones listed, roughly 86% are singletons. V gene TRBV5-4 combines with J gene TRBJ2-3; 7 bases are a match to TRBD2. Sequencing was done on a sample of PBMCs. The sequence was collected from a human donor in good health. Some clones in this sample may be carry-over from other donors' samples. CDR3 residues: CASSPTLALGTDTQYF. CDR3 DNA sequence: TGTGCCAGCAGCCCGACACTAGCGTTGGGAACAGATACGCAGTATTTT.